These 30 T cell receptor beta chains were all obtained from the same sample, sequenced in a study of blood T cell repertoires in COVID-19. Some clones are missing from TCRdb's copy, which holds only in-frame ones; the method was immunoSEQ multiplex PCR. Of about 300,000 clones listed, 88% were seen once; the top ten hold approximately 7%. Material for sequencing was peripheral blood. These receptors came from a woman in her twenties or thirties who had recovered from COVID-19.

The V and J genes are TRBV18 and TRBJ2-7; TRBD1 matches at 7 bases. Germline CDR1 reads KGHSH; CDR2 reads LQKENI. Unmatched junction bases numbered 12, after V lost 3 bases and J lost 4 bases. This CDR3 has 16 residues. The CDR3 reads CASSPDDRVSSYEQYF. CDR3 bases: TGTGCCAGCTCACCGGACGACAGGGTTAGTTCATACGAGCAGTACTTC.

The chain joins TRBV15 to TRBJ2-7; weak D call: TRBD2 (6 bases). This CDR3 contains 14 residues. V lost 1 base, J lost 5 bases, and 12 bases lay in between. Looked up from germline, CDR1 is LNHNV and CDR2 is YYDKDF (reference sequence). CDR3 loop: CATSRGGGAHEQYF. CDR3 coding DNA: TGTGCCACCAGCAGAGGAGGAGGGGCGCACGAGCAGTACTTC. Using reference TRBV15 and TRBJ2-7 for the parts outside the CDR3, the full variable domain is DAMVIQNPRYQVTQFGKPVTLSCSQTLNHNVMYWYQQKSSQAPKLLFHYYDKDFNNEADTPDNFQSRRPNTSFCFLDIRSPGLGDTAMYLCATSRGGGAHEQYFGPGTRLTVT.

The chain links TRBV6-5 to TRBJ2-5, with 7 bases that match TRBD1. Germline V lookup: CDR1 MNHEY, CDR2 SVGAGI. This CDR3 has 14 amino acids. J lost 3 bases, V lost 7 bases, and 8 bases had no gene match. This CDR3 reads CASTIGQGEETQYF. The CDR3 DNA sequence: TGTGCCAGCACCATTGGGCAGGGGGAAGAGACCCAGTACTTC.

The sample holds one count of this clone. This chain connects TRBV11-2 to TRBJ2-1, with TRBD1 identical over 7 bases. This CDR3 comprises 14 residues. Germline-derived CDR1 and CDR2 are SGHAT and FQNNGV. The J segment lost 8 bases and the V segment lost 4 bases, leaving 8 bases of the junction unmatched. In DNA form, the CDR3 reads TGTGCCAGCAGCTATGAGGGGGCCCAAGATGAGCAGTTCTTC. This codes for CASSYEGAQDEQFF.

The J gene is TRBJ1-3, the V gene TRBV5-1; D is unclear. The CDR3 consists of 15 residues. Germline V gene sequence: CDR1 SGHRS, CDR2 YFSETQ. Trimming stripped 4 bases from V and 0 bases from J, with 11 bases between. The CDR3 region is CASSAGIISGNTIYF. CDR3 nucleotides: TGCGCCAGCAGCGCCGGGATCATCTCTGGAAACACCATATATTTT.

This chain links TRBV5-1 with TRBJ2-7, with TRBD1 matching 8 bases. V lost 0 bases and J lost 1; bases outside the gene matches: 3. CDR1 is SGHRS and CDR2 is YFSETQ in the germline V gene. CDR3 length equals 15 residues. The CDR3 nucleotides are TGCGCCAGCAGCTTGGCGACAGGGGCGTCCTACGAGCAGTACTTC. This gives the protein CASSLATGASYEQYF.

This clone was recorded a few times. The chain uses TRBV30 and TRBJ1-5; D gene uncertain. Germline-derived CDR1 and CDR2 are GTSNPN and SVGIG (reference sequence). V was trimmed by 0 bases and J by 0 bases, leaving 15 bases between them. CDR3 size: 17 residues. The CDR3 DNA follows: TGTGCCTGGAGTGTATCTCGGGGTAAATATAGCAATCAGCCCCAGCATTTT. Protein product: CAWSVSRGKYSNQPQHF.

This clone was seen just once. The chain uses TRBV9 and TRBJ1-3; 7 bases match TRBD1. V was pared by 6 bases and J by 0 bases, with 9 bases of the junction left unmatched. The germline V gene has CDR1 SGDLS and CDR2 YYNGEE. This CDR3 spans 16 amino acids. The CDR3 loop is CASNPGGLSSGNTIYF. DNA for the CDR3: TGTGCCAGCAACCCAGGGGGGTTGAGCTCTGGAAACACCATATATTTT.

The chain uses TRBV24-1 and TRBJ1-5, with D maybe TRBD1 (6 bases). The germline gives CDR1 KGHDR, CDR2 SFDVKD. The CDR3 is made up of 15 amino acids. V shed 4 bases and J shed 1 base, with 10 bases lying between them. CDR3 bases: TGTGCCACCAGTGACCGCGGACAGAGCAATCAGCCCCAGCATTTT. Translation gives CATSDRGQSNQPQHF.

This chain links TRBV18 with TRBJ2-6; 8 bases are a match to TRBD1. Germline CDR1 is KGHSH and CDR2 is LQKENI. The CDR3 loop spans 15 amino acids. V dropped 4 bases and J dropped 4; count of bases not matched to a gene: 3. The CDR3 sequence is CASSLQGAGANVLTF. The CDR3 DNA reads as TGTGCCAGCTCACTTCAGGGGGCCGGGGCCAACGTCCTGACTTTC.

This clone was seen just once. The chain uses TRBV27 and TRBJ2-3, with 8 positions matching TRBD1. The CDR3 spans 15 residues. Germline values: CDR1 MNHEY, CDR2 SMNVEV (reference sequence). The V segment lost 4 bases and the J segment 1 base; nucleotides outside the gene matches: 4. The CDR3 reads CASSSGQGGTDTQYF. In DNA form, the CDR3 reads TGTGCCAGCAGTTCCGGACAGGGAGGCACAGATACGCAGTATTTT.

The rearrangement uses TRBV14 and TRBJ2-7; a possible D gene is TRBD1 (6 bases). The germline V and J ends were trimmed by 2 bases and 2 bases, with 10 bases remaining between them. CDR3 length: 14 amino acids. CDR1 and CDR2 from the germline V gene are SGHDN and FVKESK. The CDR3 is CASSQQGRPYEQYF. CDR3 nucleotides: TGTGCCAGCAGCCAACAGGGGCGACCCTACGAGCAGTACTTC.

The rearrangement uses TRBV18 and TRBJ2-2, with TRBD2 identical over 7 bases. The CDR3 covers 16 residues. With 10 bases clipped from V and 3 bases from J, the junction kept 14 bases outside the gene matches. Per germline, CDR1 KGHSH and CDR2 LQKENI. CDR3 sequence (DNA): TGTGCCACCCCACCCGCTATGGCGGGGGACACCGGGGAGCTGTTTTTT. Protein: CATPPAMAGDTGELFF.

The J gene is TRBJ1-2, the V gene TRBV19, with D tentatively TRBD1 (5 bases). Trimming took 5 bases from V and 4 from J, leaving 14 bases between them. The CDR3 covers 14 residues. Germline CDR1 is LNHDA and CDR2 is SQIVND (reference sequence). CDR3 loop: CASSVQGESYGYTF. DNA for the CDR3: TGTGCCAGTAGTGTCCAGGGTGAGAGCTATGGCTACACCTTC.

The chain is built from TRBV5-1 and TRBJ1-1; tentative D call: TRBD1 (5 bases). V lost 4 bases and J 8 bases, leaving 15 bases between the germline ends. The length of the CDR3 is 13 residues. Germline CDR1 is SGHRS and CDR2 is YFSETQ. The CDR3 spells CASSAGTAGEAFF. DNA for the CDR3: TGCGCCAGCAGCGCCGGGACGGCGGGGGAAGCTTTCTTT.

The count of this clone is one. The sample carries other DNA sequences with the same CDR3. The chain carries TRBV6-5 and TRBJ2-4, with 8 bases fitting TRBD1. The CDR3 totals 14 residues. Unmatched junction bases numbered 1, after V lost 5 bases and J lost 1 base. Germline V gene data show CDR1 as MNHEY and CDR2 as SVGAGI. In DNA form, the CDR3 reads TGTGCCAGCAGTCGGACAGGGGCCAAAAACATTCAGTACTTC. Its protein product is CASSRTGAKNIQYF.

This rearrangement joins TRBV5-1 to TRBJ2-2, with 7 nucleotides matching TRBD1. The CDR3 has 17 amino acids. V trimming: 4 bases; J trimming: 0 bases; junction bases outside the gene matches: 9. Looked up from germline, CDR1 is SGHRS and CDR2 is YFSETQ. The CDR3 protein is CASSIKRQGANTGELFF. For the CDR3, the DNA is TGCGCCAGCAGCATCAAACGACAGGGAGCGAACACCGGGGAGCTGTTTTTT.

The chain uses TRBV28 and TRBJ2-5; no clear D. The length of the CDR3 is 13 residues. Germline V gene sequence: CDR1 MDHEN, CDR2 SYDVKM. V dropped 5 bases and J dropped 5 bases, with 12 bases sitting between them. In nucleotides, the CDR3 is TGTGCCAGCAGTCCGAGCCCCTCGGAGACCCAGTACTTC. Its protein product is CASSPSPSETQYF.

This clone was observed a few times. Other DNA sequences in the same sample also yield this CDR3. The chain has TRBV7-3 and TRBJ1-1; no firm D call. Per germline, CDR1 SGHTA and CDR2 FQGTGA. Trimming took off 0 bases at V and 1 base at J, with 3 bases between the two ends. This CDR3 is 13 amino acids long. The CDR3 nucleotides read TGTGCCAGCAGCTTAACGGCGAACACTGAAGCTTTCTTT. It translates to CASSLTANTEAFF. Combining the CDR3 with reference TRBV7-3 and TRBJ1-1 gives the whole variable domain GAGVSQTPSNKVTEKGKYVELRCDPISGHTALYWYRQSLGQGPEFLIYFQGTGAADDSGLPNDRFFAVRPEGSVSTLKIQRTERGDSAVYLCASSLTANTEAFFGQGTRLTVV.

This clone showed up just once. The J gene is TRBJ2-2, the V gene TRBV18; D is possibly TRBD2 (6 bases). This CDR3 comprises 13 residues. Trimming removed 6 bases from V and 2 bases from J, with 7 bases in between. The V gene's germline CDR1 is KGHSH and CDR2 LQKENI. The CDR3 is CASSAGNTGELFF. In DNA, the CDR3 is TGTGCCAGCTCCGCGGGAAACACCGGGGAGCTGTTTTTT.

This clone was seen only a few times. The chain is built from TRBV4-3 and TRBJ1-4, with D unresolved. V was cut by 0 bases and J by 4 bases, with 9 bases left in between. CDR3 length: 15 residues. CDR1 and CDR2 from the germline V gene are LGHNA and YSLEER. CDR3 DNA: TGCGCCAGCAGCCAAGAAGCCGGGTATAATGAAAAACTGTTTTTT. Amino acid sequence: CASSQEAGYNEKLFF.

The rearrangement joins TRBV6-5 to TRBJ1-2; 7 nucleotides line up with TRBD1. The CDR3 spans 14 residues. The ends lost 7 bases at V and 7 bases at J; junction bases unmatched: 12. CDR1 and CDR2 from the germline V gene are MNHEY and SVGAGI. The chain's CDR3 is CASKPGQWIFGYTF. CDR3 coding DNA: TGTGCCAGCAAACCGGGACAGTGGATCTTTGGCTACACCTTC.

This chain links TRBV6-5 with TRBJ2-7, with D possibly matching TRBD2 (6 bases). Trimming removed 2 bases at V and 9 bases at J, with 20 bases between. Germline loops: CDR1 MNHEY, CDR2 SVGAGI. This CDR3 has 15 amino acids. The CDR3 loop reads CASSYGPPGGAGQYF. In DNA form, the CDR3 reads TGTGCCAGCAGTTACGGGCCCCCGGGCGGGGCGGGGCAGTACTTC.

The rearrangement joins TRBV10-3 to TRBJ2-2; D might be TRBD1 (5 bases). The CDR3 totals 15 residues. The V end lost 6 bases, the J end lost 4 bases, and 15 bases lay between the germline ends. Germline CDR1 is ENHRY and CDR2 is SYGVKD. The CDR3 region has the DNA TGTGCCATCAGAACGAGACAGACACCCACCGGGGAGCTGTTTTTT. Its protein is CAIRTRQTPTGELFF.

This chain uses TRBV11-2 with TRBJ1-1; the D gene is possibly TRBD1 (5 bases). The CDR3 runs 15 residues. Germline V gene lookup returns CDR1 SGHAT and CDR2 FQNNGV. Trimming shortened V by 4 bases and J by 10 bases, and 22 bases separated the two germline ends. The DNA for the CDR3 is TGTGCCAGCAGCTCCTCCCTAAGCCAGGGACTGGCAGCTTTCTTT. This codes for CASSSSLSQGLAAFF.

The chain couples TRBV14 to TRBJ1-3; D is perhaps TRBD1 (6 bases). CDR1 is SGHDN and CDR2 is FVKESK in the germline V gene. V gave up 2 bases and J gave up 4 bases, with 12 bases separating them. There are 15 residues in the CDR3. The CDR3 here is CASSQYRVGGNTIYF. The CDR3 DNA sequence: TGTGCCAGCAGCCAATACAGGGTGGGCGGAAACACCATATATTTT. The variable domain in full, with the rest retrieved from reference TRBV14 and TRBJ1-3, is EAGVTQFPSHSVIEKGQTVTLRCDPISGHDNLYWYRRVMGKEIKFLLHFVKESKQDESGMPNNRFLAERTGGTYSTLKVQPAELEDSGVYFCASSQYRVGGNTIYFGEGSWLTVV.

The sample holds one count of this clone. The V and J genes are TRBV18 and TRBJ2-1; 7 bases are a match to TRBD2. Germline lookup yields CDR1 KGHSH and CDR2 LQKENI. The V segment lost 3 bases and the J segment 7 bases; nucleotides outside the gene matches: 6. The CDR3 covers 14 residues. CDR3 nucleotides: TGTGCCAGCTCACCCCTCGGGACTAAAAATGAGCAGTTCTTC. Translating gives CASSPLGTKNEQFF.

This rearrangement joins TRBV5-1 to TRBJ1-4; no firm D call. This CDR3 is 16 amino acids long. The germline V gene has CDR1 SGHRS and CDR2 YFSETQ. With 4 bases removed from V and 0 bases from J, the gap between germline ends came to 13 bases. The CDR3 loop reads CASSPTPSATNEKLFF. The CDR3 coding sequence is TGCGCCAGCAGCCCGACGCCCAGCGCAACTAATGAAAAACTGTTTTTT.

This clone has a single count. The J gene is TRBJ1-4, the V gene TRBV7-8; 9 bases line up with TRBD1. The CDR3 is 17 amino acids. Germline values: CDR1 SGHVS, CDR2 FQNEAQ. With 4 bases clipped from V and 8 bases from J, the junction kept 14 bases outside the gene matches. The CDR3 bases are TGTGCCAGCAGCTCCAGGCTACGAGACAGGGGGAACGAAAAACTGTTTTTT. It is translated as CASSSRLRDRGNEKLFF.

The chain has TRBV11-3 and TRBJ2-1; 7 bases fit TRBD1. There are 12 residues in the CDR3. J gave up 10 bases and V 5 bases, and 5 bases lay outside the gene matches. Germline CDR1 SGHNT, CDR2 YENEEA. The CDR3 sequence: CASSIQGLEQFF. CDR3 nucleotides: TGTGCCAGCAGCATACAGGGGCTGGAGCAGTTCTTC.